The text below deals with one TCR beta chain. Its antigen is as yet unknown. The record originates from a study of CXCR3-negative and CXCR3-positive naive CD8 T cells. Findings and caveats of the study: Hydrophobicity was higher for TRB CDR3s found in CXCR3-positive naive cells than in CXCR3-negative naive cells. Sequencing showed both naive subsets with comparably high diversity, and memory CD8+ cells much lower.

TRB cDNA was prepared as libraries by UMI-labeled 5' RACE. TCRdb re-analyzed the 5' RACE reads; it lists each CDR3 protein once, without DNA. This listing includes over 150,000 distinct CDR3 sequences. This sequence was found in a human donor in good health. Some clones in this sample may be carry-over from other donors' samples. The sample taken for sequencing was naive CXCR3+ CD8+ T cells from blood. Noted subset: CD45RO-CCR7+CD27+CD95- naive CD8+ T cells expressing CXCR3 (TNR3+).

CDR3 in amino acids: CASSYPGGSYEQYF. The rearrangement uses TRBV6-2 or TRBV6-3 and TRBJ2-7; TCRdb reports TRBD1, a call that lacks DNA to check it against. Germline CDR1 MNHEY, CDR2 SVGEGT. The CDR3 consists of 14 residues.